One T cell receptor beta chain is described in this entry. Its cognate antigen is unknown. It was with a sample-barcoded 5' primer and a J-beta primer mix that a second PCR of roughly 7 to 11 cycles was run. In TCRdb, the 5' RACE reads were re-called with MiXCR into one record per CDR3 protein. This repertoire shows approximately 1,000,000 distinct CDR3 sequences, more than 30% found once; its top ten account for 13%. J lost 0 bases, V lost 4 bases, and 14 bases had no gene match. The CDR3 is 18 amino acids. CDR1 is SGHAT and CDR2 is FQNNGV in the germline V gene. The data are from a study of blood T cells in healthy people across ages. Findings and caveats of the study: Long-lived donors carried more naive CD4+ cells and greater diversity than aged donors. CMV status of donors was unknown, possibly confounding expanded clonotype changes.

The sample consisted of blood. The origin of this receptor is a man younger than 35 in good health. This chain joins TRBV11-2 and TRBJ2-7; 8 nucleotides align to TRBD1. CDR3 DNA: TGTGCCAGCAGCTCGACGATGCCCCGACAGGGGAGCTCCTACGAGCAGTACTTC. Translating it yields CASSSTMPRQGSSYEQYF.